What follows are 23 T cell receptor beta chains derived from one specimen sequenced in a study of T cells after posttransplantation cyclophosphamide. Cyclophosphamide on days +3 and +4 followed busulfan-fludarabine conditioning and a marrow graft. Here immunoSEQ multiplex PCR was the method, and the copy in TCRdb shows in-frame clones only, minus some. This sample yields approximately 22,000 clones, of which 85% to 90% are seen a single time; about 12% belongs to the top ten. Material: PBMCs, obtained after allogeneic stem cell transplant with posttransplant cyclophosphamide. The receptors derive from a female patient aged 30-39 years who received an allogeneic stem cell transplant from an unrelated donor, was CMV-positive, and had no GVHD. The T cells may come from the graft donor.

The chain employs TRBV14 and TRBJ2-3, with TRBD2 matching over 10 bases. This CDR3 region has 16 residues. CDR1 SGHDN and CDR2 FVKESK come from the germline V gene. Trimming at V came to 5 bases and at J to 2 bases, leaving 7 bases not matched to a gene. As DNA, the CDR3 is TGTGCCAGCAGCAAAATACTAGCGGGGCCCACAGATACGCAGTATTTT. This translates into CASSKILAGPTDTQYF.

The chain joins TRBV5-1 to TRBJ1-5; D gene unclear. The CDR3 covers 16 residues. Trimming pared 0 bases from V and 1 base from J, leaving 11 bases between. Germline CDR1 SGHRS, CDR2 YFSETQ. The CDR3 sequence is CASSLVGSLSNQPQHF. The DNA for the CDR3 is TGCGCCAGCAGCTTGGTAGGGAGTTTGAGCAATCAGCCCCAGCATTTT. The whole variable domain, filled in from reference TRBV5-1 and TRBJ1-5, reads KAGVTQTPRYLIKTRGQQVTLSCSPISGHRSVSWYQQTPGQGLQFLFEYFSETQRNKGNFPGRFSGRQFSNSRSEMNVSTLELGDSALYLCASSLVGSLSNQPQHFGDGTRLSIL.

This chain links TRBV19 with TRBJ2-1; 11 positions agree with TRBD2. This CDR3 contains 17 residues. Trimming took 9 bases from V and 3 from J; bases not matched to a gene: 13. From germline, CDR1 is LNHDA and CDR2 SQIVND (reference sequence). CDR3 DNA sequence: TGTGCCAGCGCCAGAATAGCGGGGGGGTTTGTCTACAATGAGCAGTTCTTC. Translating it yields CASARIAGGFVYNEQFF.

The V and J genes are TRBV4-2 and TRBJ2-3, with 12 bases matching TRBD2. Germline-derived CDR1 and CDR2 are LGHNA and YNFKEQ. The CDR3 contains 16 residues. The trim removed 4 bases at V and 2 bases at J, leaving 4 bases unmatched. The DNA of the CDR3 is TGTGCCAGCAGCCTGACTAGCGGGGGAGACACAGATACGCAGTATTTT. This gives the protein CASSLTSGGDTDTQYF.

V gene TRBV7-3 combines with J gene TRBJ2-1; 9 nucleotides align to TRBD2. CDR3 length equals 14 residues. The ends lost 4 bases at V and 8 bases at J; junction bases unmatched: 6. CDR1 is SGHTA, CDR2 FQGTGA, per germline. The CDR3: CASSSGLALDEQFF. As DNA, the CDR3 is TGTGCCAGCAGCTCGGGACTAGCTCTGGATGAGCAGTTCTTC. Filled out from reference TRBV7-3 and TRBJ2-1, the complete variable domain reads GAGVSQTPSNKVTEKGKYVELRCDPISGHTALYWYRQSLGQGPEFLIYFQGTGAADDSGLPNDRFFAVRPEGSVSTLKIQRTERGDSAVYLCASSSGLALDEQFFGPGTRLTVL.

The chain joins TRBV6-1 to TRBJ1-5; tentative D call: TRBD1 (5 bases). The CDR3 has 14 amino acids. The germline V gene encodes CDR1 MNHNS and CDR2 SASEGT. V was clipped by 8 bases and J by 5 bases, with 16 bases between them. This CDR3 reads CASQLTVQDQPQHF. The CDR3 nucleotides read TGTGCCAGCCAACTGACAGTGCAGGATCAGCCCCAGCATTTT.

This clone has only a few counts. A read error may produce the germline difference seen at one junction end. The V call is TRBV27, the J call TRBJ2-7; D is undetermined. Germline assignment: CDR1 MNHEY and CDR2 SMNVEV (reference sequence). The CDR3 contains 13 residues. CDR3 sequence (DNA): TGTGCCAGCAGTTTATACCTCGTACGAGAGCGGTACTTC. This codes for CASSLYLVRERYF.

V usage is TRBV11-2 and J usage is TRBJ1-1; tentatively, D is TRBD1 (5 bases). CDR3 size: 14 residues. Trimming cost V 1 base and J 7 bases, with 13 bases left between them. The V gene's germline CDR1 is SGHAT and CDR2 FQNNGV. This CDR3 reads CASSLGGRGHEAFF. The DNA for the CDR3 is TGTGCCAGCAGCTTAGGGGGTCGTGGACATGAAGCTTTCTTT.

The V gene is TRBV7-2, the J gene TRBJ2-5; D may be TRBD2 (5 bases). Germline CDR1 is SGHTA and CDR2 is FQGNSA. The CDR3 spans 16 residues. Trimming removed 7 bases at V and 1 base at J, with 19 bases between. The CDR3 region has the DNA TGTGCCAGCACCACAGCGTCCGGGGTACTCCAAGAGACCCAGTACTTC. The encoded protein is CASTTASGVLQETQYF.

The V call is TRBV4-2, the J call TRBJ2-5; 8 nucleotides match TRBD2. Germline lookup yields CDR1 LGHNA and CDR2 YNFKEQ. CDR3 length equals 15 residues. V dropped 2 bases and J dropped 7; count of bases not matched to a gene: 9. The CDR3 region is CASSQPGLEGWTQYF. DNA of the CDR3: TGTGCCAGCAGCCAACCGGGACTAGAGGGTTGGACCCAGTACTTC.

The chain uses TRBV30 and TRBJ2-7, with 7 bases aligning to TRBD1. The CDR3 totals 15 residues. Trimming at V came to 3 bases and at J to 6 bases, leaving 14 bases not matched to a gene. CDR1 and CDR2 (germline): GTSNPN, SVGIG (reference sequence). The CDR3: CAWSPNRYRGGEQYF. The CDR3 DNA sequence: TGTGCCTGGAGCCCTAACCGCTACAGGGGCGGCGAGCAGTACTTC.

The chain combines TRBV7-3 with TRBJ2-3; 7 bases are a match to TRBD2. This CDR3 has 14 residues. J was trimmed by 4 bases and V by 3 bases; bases with no gene match: 4. CDR1 is SGHTA and CDR2 is FQGTGA in the germline V gene. DNA of the CDR3: TGTGCCAGCAGCTTGGCCAGCGGGGCAGATACGCAGTATTTT. Its translation: CASSLASGADTQYF.

This chain uses TRBV2 with TRBJ2-5; TRBD1 matches at 9 bases. J gave up 3 bases and V 3 bases, and 14 bases lay outside the gene matches. This CDR3 spans 18 amino acids. The germline gives CDR1 SNHLY, CDR2 FYNNEI. CDR3 bases: TGTGCCAGCAGTGATCCAGGTTGGGAACAGGGGGCCAAAGAGACCCAGTACTTC. Translation gives CASSDPGWEQGAKETQYF.

Only a few counts were recorded for this clone. The genes are TRBV19 and TRBJ1-5; TRBD1 matches at 8 bases. Germline CDR1 LNHDA, CDR2 SQIVND (reference sequence). With 6 bases clipped from V and 2 bases from J, the junction kept 6 bases outside the gene matches. The CDR3 has 15 residues. The CDR3 coding sequence is TGTGCCAGTAGGCGACAGGGGTTAGGCAATCAGCCCCAGCATTTT. It specifies CASRRQGLGNQPQHF.

The chain uses TRBV7-9 and TRBJ2-5; 8 bases align to TRBD2. Germline assignment: CDR1 SEHNR and CDR2 FQNEAQ (reference sequence). V lost 5 bases to trimming and J lost 5 bases; unmatched junction nucleotides: 4. The CDR3 sequence is 13 residues long. The CDR3 coding sequence is TGTGCCAGCAGCATTCGGGGGGGGGAGACCCAGTACTTC. The encoded protein is CASSIRGGETQYF.

The V gene is TRBV19, the J gene TRBJ1-2; 7 nucleotides agree with TRBD1. CDR1 LNHDA and CDR2 SQIVND come from the germline V gene (reference sequence). The J segment lost 2 bases and the V segment lost 5 bases, leaving 5 bases of the junction unmatched. The CDR3 contains 14 residues. The CDR3 sequence: CASSGTAANYGYTF. The CDR3 DNA sequence: TGTGCCAGTAGTGGGACAGCAGCGAACTATGGCTACACCTTC. Drawing the rest from reference TRBV19 and TRBJ1-2, the complete variable domain is DGGITQSPKYLFRKEGQNVTLSCEQNLNHDAMYWYRQDPGQGLRLIYYSQIVNDFQKGDIAEGYSVSREKKESFPLTVTSAQKNPTAFYLCASSGTAANYGYTFGSGTRLTVV.

The chain links TRBV7-3 to TRBJ2-2; TRBD1 aligns across 10 bases. The J segment lost 6 bases and the V segment lost 0 bases, leaving 10 bases of the junction unmatched. Looked up from germline, CDR1 is SGHTA and CDR2 is FQGTGA. The CDR3 loop spans 18 amino acids. CDR3 loop: CASSLTPGTGVLSGELFF. As DNA, the CDR3 is TGTGCCAGCAGCTTAACCCCCGGGACAGGGGTACTCTCCGGGGAGCTGTTTTTT.

The V gene is TRBV11-2, the J gene TRBJ2-4; 9 positions match TRBD1. CDR3 length equals 15 residues. Germline-derived CDR1 and CDR2 are SGHAT and FQNNGV. V dropped 5 bases and J dropped 7; count of bases not matched to a gene: 9. CDR3 amino acids: CASSIYSGTGNIQYF. The DNA of the CDR3 is TGTGCCAGCAGCATTTATTCCGGGACAGGGAACATTCAGTACTTC.

The chain links TRBV30 to TRBJ2-3; weak D call: TRBD2 (6 bases). CDR1 is GTSNPN and CDR2 is SVGIG in the germline V gene (reference sequence). Trimming took 6 bases from V and 1 from J, leaving 14 bases between them. CDR3 length: 14 residues. The DNA for the CDR3 is TGTGCCTGTCATGGCGGGGCCCGCACAGATACGCAGTATTTT. Its protein is CACHGGARTDTQYF.

V is TRBV6-5 and J is TRBJ2-7, with TRBD1 matching 10 bases. The V gene end was trimmed by 6 bases and the J gene end by 4 bases; junction bases not matched to a gene: 6. This CDR3 comprises 14 residues. Germline CDR1 and CDR2: MNHEY and SVGAGI. CDR3 nucleotides: TGTGCCAGCAGGAGGGACAGGGGAAAGTACGAGCAGTACTTC. It yields the protein CASRRDRGKYEQYF.

The chain has TRBV4-1 and TRBJ2-1; the D gene is possibly TRBD1 (6 bases). Germline V gives CDR1 MGHRA, CDR2 YSYEKL. CDR3 length: 13 amino acids. V shed 4 bases and J shed 11 bases, with 15 bases lying between them. The CDR3 nucleotides read TGCGCCAGCAGCCTTGCTGAAACAGGGAAGCAGTTCTTC. Its protein is CASSLAETGKQFF.

The CDR3 region is CASSLGGQGNSGNTIYF. Written as DNA, the CDR3 is TGCGCCAGCAGCTTAGGAGGACAGGGAAACTCTGGAAACACCATATATTTT. V usage is TRBV5-1 and J usage is TRBJ1-3; 8 bases are shared with TRBD1. Germline V gene lookup returns CDR1 SGHRS and CDR2 YFSETQ. V shed 2 bases and J 0 bases; nucleotides not matched to a gene: 7. The CDR3 runs 17 residues.

The sample holds one count of this clone. The rearrangement links TRBV5-5 to TRBJ2-5; a possible D gene is TRBD2 (7 bases). Trimming cost V 2 bases and J 5 bases, with 16 bases left between them. This CDR3 region has 15 residues. Germline CDR1 SGHKS, CDR2 YYEKEE (reference sequence). CDR3 region: CASSFGGGKGETQYF. The CDR3 region has the DNA TGTGCCAGCAGCTTCGGCGGGGGCAAGGGGGAGACCCAGTACTTC.